This record looks at one T cell receptor (beta chain) sequence and its context. The target antigen is unknown. The germline CDR1 and CDR2 sequences are SGHRS and YFSETQ. This CDR3 contains 16 residues. Trimming cost V 4 bases and J 4 bases; bases outside gene matches: 13. This specimen belongs to a study of long-term antiretroviral therapy in people with HIV. Points from the study as a whole: The study lacked data on ART adherence, viral resistance or therapy changes. When set beside controls, HIV repertoires had CDR3 length ranges that were narrower.

Specimens held about 0.95-10 million cryopreserved PBMC prior to DNA extraction. Runs used v3.0 of the immunoSEQ assay and were done at survey level. The assay was immunoSEQ multiplex PCR, and TCRdb's table has in-frame clones only and misses some. The sample has 9,500 or so clones, around 75% seen once. The TCR originated in a man aged 35-49 years with HIV. This chain uses TRBV5-1 with TRBJ1-1; TRBD1 aligns across 7 bases. Sample: unsorted PBMCs, taken 1.8 years before starting antiretroviral therapy. The DNA of the CDR3 is TGCGCCAGCAGCCCCCAGAGACAGGGTGGCGTCACTGAAGCTTTCTTT. Protein: CASSPQRQGGVTEAFF.